The T cell receptor beta chain described here comes from a study of blood T cell repertoires in COVID-19. Study context: The study drew acute and convalescent COVID-19 samples from the United States, Italy and Spain.

Participants were placed into cohorts based on the clinical history they reported. Among Cohort 3 donors, those recovered had two negative PCRs, clearance, or symptom resolution. Original data processing: Reference gene primer amplification yielded estimated nucleated cell counts. The assay was immunoSEQ multiplex PCR, and TCRdb's table has in-frame clones only and misses some. Clonal size and the V and J genes are those of that table, whereas D and trimming came from the DNA. The data hold approximately 320,000 clones, with 87% observed a single time. The sequence was collected from a woman aged 18-29 years who had recovered from COVID-19. The sequencing input was PBMCs or T cells enriched from blood (not recorded which).

The chain's CDR3 is CASSPTGSLYTTNEKLFF. The CDR3 DNA follows: TGTGCCAGCAGCCCGACAGGTTCCCTTTATACAACTAATGAAAAACTGTTTTTT. This chain uses TRBV11-2 with TRBJ1-4; a possible D gene is TRBD1 (6 bases). Deletions cut 5 bases from V and 0 bases from J, with 19 bases between. The CDR3 runs to 18 residues. From germline, CDR1 is SGHAT and CDR2 FQNNGV.